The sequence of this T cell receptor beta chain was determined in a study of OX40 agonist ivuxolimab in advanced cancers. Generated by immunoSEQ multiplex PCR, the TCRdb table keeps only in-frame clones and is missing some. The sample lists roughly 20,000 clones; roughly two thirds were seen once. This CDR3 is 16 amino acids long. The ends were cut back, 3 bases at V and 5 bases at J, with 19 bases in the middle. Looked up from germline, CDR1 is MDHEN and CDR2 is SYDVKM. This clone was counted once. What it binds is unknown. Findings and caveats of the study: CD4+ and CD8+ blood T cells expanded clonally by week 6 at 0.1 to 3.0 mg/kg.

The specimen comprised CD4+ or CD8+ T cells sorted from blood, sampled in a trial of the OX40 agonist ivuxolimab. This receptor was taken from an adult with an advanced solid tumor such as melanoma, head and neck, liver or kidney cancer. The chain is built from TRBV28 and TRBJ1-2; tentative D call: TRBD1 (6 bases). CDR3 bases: TGTGCCAGCAGTTTTTCGGGGGCGCAAAGGCTATATGGCTACACCTTC. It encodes CASSFSGAQRLYGYTF.